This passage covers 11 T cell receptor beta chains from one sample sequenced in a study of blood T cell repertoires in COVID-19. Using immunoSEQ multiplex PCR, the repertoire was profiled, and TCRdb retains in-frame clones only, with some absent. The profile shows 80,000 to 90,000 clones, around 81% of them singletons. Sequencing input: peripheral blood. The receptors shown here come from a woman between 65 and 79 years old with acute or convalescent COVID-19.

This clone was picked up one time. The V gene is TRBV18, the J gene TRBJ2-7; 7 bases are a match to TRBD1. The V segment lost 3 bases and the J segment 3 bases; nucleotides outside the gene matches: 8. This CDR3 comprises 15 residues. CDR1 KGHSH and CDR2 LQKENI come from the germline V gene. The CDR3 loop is CASSPPTGRFYEQYF. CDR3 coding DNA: TGTGCCAGCTCACCTCCGACAGGGAGATTCTACGAGCAGTACTTC.

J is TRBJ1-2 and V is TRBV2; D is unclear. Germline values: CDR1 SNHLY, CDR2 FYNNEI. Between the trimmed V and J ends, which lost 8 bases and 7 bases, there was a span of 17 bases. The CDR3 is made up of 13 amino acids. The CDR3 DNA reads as TGTGCCAGCTGCCCCACCGTTCTAGGTGGCTACACCTTC. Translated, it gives CASCPTVLGGYTF.

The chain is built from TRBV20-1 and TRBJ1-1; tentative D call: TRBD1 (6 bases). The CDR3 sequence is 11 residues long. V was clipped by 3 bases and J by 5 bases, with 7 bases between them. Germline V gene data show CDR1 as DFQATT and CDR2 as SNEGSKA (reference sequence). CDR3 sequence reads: CSASQGTEAFF. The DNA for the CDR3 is TGCAGTGCTAGTCAGGGGACTGAAGCTTTCTTT.

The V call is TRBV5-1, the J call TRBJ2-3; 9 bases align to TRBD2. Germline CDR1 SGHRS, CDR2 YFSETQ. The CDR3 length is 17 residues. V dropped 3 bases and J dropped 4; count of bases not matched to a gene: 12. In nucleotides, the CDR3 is TGCGCCAGCAGCTCCCGCGGGCGGGGGGGCCGGGCAGATACGCAGTATTTT. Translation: CASSSRGRGGRADTQYF.

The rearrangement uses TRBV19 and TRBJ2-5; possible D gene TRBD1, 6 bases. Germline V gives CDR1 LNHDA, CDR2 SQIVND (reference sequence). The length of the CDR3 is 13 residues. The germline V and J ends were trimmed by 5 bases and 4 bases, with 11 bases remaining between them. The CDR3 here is CASSSRQAETQYF. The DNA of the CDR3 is TGTGCCAGTAGTTCGAGACAGGCAGAGACCCAGTACTTC.

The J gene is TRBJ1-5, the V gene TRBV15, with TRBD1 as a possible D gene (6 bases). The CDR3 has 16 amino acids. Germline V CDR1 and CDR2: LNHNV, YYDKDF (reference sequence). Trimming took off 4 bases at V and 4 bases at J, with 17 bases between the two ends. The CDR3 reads CATSNNHRTENQPQHF. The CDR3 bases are TGTGCCACCAGCAATAACCACCGGACAGAGAATCAGCCCCAGCATTTT.

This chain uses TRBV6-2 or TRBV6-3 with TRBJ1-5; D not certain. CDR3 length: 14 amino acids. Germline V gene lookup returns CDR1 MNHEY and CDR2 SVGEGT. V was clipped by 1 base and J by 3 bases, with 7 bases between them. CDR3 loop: CASSYYLYNQPQHF. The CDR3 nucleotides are TGTGCCAGCAGTTACTATCTCTACAATCAGCCCCAGCATTTT.

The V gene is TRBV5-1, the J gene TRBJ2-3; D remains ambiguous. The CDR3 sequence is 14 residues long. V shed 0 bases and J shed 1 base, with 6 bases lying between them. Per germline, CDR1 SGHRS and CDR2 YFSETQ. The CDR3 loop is CASSLAEGTDTQYF. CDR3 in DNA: TGCGCCAGCAGCTTGGCCGAGGGCACAGATACGCAGTATTTT.

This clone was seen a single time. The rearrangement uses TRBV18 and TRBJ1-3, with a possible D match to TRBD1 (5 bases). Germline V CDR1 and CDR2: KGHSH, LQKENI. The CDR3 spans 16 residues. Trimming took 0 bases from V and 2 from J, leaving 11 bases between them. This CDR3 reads CASSPPQGSAGNTIYF. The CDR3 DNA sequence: TGTGCCAGCTCACCACCTCAGGGATCTGCTGGAAACACCATATATTTT.

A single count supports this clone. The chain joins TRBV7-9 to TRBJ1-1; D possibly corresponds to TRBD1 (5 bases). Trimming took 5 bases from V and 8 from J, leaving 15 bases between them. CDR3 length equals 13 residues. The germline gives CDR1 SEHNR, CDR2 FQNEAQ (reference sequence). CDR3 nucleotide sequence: TGTGCCAGCAGCCCCCGGGCGGGGACCGAAGCTTTCTTT. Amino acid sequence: CASSPRAGTEAFF.

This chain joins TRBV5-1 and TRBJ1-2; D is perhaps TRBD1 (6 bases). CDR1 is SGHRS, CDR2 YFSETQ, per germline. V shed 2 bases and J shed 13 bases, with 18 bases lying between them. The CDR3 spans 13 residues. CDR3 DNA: TGCGCCAGCAGCTTCGGTGACAGGTCCCGGGGCACCTTC. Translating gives CASSFGDRSRGTF.